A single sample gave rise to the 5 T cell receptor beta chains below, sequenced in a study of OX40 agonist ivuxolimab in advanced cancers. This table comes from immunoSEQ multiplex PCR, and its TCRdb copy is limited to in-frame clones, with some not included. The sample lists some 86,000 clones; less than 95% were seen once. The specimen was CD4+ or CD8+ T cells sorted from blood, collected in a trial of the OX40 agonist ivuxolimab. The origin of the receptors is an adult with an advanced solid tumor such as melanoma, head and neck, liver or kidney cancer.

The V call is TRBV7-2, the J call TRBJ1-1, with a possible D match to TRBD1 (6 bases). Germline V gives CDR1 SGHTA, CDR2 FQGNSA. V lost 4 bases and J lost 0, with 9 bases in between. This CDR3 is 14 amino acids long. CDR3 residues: CASSSTGLNTEAFF. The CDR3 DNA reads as TGTGCCAGCAGCTCCACAGGGTTGAACACTGAAGCTTTCTTT.

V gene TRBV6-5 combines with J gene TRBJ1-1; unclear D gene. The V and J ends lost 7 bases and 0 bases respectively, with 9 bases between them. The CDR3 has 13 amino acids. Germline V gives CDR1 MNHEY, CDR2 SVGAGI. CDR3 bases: TGTGCCAGCACCTACGGACTGAACACTGAAGCTTTCTTT. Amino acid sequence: CASTYGLNTEAFF.

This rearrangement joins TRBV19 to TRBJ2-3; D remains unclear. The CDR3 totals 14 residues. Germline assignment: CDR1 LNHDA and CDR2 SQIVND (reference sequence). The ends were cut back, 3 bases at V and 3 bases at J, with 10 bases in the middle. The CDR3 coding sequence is TGTGCCAGTAGTATGGCAAGGATGACAGATACGCAGTATTTT. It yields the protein CASSMARMTDTQYF.

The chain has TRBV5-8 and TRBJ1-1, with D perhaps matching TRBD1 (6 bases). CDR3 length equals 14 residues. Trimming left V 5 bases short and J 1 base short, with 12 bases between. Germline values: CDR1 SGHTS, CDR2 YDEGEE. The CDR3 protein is CASRSRGGNTEAFF. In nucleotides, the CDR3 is TGTGCCAGCAGATCCAGGGGCGGGAACACTGAAGCTTTCTTT.

This chain's CDR3 is CAISESIVLHSNQPQHF. The CDR3 bases are TGTGCCATCAGTGAGTCGATCGTCCTCCATAGCAATCAGCCCCAGCATTTT. This chain joins TRBV10-3 and TRBJ1-5; no definite D call. V was clipped by 0 bases and J by 0 bases, with 12 bases between them. Per germline, CDR1 ENHRY and CDR2 SYGVKD. The CDR3 is made up of 17 amino acids.